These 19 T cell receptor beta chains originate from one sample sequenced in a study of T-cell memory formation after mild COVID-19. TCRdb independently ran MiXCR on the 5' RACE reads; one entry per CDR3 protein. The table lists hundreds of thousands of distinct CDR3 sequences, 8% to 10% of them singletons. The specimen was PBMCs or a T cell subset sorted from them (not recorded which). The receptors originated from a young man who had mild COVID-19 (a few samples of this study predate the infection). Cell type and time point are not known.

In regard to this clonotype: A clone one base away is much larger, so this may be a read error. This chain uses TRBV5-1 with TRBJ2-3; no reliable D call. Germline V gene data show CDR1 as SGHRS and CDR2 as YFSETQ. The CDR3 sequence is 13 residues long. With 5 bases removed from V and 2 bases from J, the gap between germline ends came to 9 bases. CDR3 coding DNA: TGCGCCAGCAGATTGTGGCTCACAGATACGCAGTATTTT. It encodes CASRLWLTDTQYF.

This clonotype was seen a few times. In nucleotides, the CDR3 is TGTGCCAGCAGACCCTTTGACAGCAACCAAGAGACCCAGTACTTC. Translation gives CASRPFDSNQETQYF. This rearrangement joins TRBV2 to TRBJ2-5, with D maybe TRBD1 (5 bases). CDR1 and CDR2 (germline): SNHLY, FYNNEI. The CDR3 is 15 residues long. Trimming pared 6 bases from V and 0 bases from J, leaving 14 bases between.

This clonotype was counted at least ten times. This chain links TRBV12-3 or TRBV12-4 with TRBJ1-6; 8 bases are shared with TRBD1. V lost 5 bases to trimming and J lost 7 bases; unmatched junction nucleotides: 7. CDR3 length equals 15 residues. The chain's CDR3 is CASSPRTGWNSPLHF. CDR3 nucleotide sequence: TGTGCCAGCAGTCCTCGGACAGGGTGGAATTCACCCCTCCACTTT.

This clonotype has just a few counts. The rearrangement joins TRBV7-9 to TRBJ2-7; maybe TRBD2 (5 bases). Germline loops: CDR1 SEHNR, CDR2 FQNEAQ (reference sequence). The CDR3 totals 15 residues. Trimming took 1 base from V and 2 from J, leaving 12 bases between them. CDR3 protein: CASSLGNSGAYEQYV. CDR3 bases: TGTGCCAGCAGCTTAGGTAACAGCGGAGCCTACGAGCAGTACGTC.

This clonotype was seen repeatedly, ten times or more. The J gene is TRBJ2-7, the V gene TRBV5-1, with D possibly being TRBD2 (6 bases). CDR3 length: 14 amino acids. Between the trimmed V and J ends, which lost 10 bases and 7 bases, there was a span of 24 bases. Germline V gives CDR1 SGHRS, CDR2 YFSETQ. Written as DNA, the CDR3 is TGCGCCTCCAGAACAGGACAACCTGGGGGGGAGCAGTACTTC. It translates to CASRTGQPGGEQYF.

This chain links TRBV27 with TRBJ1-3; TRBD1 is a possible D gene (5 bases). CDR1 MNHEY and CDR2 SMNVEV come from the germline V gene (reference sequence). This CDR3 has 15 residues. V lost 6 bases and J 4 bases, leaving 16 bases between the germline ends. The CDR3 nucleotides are TGTGCCAGCAGCAAAATGGGGGGGGTCGGAAACACCATATATTTT. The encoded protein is CASSKMGGVGNTIYF.

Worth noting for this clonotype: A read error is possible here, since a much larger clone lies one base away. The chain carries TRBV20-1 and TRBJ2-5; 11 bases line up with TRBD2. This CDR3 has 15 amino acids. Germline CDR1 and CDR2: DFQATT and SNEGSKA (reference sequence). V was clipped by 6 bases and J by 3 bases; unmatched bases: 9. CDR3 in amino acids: CSALTSGTYKETQYF. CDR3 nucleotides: TGCAGTGCGCTGACTAGCGGGACGTACAAAGAGACCCAGTACTTC.

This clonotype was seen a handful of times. The CDR3 region has the DNA TGCAGTGCTAGAGCAGGGACAGGGGCCTCCTACGAGCAGTACTTC. Its protein is CSARAGTGASYEQYF. The chain couples TRBV20-1 to TRBJ2-7; 10 bases are a match to TRBD1. The CDR3 runs 15 residues. Germline V gives CDR1 DFQATT, CDR2 SNEGSKA (reference sequence). V lost 1 base and J lost 0; bases outside the gene matches: 3.

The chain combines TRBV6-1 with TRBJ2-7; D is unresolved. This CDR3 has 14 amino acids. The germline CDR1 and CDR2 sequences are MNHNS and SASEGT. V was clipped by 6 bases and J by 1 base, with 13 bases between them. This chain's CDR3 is CASRQRRTSYEQYV. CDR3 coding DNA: TGTGCCAGCAGGCAGCGTAGGACGTCCTACGAGCAGTACGTC.

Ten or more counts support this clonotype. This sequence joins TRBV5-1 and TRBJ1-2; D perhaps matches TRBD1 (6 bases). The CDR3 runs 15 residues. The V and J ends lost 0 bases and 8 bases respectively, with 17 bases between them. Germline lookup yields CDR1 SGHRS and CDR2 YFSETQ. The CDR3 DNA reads TGCGCCAGCAGCTTGGAAGCGTCAGGGGCAGGAGGCTACACCTTC. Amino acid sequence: CASSLEASGAGGYTF.

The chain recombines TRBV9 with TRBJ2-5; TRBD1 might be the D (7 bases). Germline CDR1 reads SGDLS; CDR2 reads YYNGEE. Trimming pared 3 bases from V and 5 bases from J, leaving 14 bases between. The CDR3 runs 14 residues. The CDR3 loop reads CASSASGGRETQYF. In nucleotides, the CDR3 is TGTGCCAGCAGCGCCTCAGGGGGGCGGGAGACCCAGTACTTC.

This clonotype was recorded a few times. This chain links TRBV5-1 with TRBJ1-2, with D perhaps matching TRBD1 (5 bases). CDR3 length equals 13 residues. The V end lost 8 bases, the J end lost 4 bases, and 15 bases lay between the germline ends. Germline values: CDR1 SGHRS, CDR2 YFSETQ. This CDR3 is CASKEGAAYGYTF. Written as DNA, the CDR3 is TGCGCCAGTAAGGAAGGGGCGGCCTATGGCTACACCTTC.

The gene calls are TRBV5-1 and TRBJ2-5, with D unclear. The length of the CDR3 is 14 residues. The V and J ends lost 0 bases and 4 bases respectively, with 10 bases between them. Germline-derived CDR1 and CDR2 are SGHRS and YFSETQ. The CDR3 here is CASSLAGPGETQYF. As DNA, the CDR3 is TGCGCCAGCAGCTTGGCAGGTCCGGGAGAGACCCAGTACTTC.

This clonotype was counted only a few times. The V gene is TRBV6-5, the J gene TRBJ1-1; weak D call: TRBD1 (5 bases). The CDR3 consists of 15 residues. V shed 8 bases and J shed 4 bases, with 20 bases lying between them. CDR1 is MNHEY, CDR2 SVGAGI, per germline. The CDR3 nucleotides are TGTGCCAGCCGACGGAGGGGAGGACTACCCACTGAAGCTTTCTTT. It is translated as CASRRRGGLPTEAFF.

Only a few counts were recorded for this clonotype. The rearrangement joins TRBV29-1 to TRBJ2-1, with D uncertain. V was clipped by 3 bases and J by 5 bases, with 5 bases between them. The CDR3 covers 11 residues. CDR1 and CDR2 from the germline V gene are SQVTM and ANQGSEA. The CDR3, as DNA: TGCAGCGTTGAGAACAACAATGAGCAGTTCTTC. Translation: CSVENNNEQFF.

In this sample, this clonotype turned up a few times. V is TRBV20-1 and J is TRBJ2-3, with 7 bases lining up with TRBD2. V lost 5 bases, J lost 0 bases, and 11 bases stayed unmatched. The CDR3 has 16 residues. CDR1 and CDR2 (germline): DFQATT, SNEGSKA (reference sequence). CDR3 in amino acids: CSAAYTSDTSTDTQYF. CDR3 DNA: TGCAGTGCTGCTTACACTAGCGACACTAGCACAGATACGCAGTATTTT.

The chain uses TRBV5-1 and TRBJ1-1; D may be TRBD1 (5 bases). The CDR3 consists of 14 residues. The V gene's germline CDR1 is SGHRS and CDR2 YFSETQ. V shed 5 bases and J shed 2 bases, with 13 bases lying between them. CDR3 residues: CASRRQTTNTEAFF. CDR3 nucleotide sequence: TGCGCCAGCAGACGACAGACAACAAACACTGAAGCTTTCTTT. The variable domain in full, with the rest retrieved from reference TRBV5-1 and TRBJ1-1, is KAGVTQTPRYLIKTRGQQVTLSCSPISGHRSVSWYQQTPGQGLQFLFEYFSETQRNKGNFPGRFSGRQFSNSRSEMNVSTLELGDSALYLCASRRQTTNTEAFFGQGTRLTVV.

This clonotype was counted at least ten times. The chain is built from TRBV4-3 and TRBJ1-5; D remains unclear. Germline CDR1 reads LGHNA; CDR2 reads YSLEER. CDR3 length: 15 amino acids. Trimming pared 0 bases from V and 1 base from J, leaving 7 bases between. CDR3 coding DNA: TGCGCCAGCAGCCAAGACCTCTTCAGCAATCAGCCCCAGCATTTT. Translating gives CASSQDLFSNQPQHF.

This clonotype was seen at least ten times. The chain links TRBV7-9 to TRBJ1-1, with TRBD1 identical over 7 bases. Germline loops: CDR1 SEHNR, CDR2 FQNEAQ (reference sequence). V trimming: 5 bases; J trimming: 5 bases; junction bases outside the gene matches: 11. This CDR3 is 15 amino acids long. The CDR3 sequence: CASSPRQGPGTEAFF. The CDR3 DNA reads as TGTGCCAGCAGCCCCCGACAGGGCCCAGGAACTGAAGCTTTCTTT.